Listed below are T cell receptor beta chains from one sample, sequenced in a study of Ad26.COV2.S vaccination and SARS-CoV-2 variants. Profiled with immunoSEQ multiplex PCR; TCRdb holds only in-frame clones, not every one. Altogether around 400,000 clones are present, 90% being singletons, with the ten largest covering approximately 12%. The sequencing here drew on peripheral blood, taken in a trial of Ad26.COV2.S vaccine versus placebo. The receptors come from a person between 18 and 65 years old who received the Ad26.COV2.S COVID-19 vaccine or a placebo. Both conserved end residues are part of each CDR3. The D gene is left open where the match is weak. For some rows the clone size is stated as once, few or many, or as a class when expanded; others skip it.

TRBJ2-1	.	TRBV18	.	CASSHRSQSGDEQFF	TGTGCCAGCTCACACAGAAGCCAGAGCGGCGATGAGCAGTTCTTC
TRBJ2-2	.	TRBV7-9	.	CASSQTENTGELFF	TGTGCCAGCAGCCAGACAGAGAACACCGGGGAGCTGTTTTTT
TRBJ2-1	.	TRBV18	.	CASSPRGAPYNEQFF	TGTGCCAGCTCACCCCGGGGAGCTCCCTACAATGAGCAGTTCTTC
TRBJ2-7	.	TRBV6-5	TRBD1	CASSWTGLFEQYF	TGTGCCAGCAGTTGGACAGGGTTGTTTGAGCAGTACTTC
TRBJ1-1	.	TRBV15	.	CATSNLNTEAFF	TGTGCCACCAGCAATTTGAACACTGAAGCTTTCTTT
TRBJ2-3	.	TRBV27	.	CASSLLPGEAGTDTQYF	TGTGCCAGCAGTTTATTGCCCGGGGAGGCTGGCACAGATACGCAGTATTTT
TRBJ1-1	.	TRBV5-4	TRBD1	CASSVGQGNTEAFF	TGTGCCAGCAGCGTGGGACAGGGGAACACTGAAGCTTTCTTT
TRBJ1-4	.	TRBV6-5	TRBD1	CASSPTGTGDEKLFF	TGTGCCAGCAGTCCAACCGGGACAGGGGATGAAAAACTGTTTTTT
TRBJ2-7	once	TRBV23-1	.	CASGHEYEQYF	TGCGCCAGCGGCCACGAGTACGAGCAGTACTTC
TRBJ2-1	.	TRBV19	TRBD2	CASSGGAGGPYNEQFF	TGTGCCAGTAGTGGCGGAGCGGGAGGGCCGTACAATGAGCAGTTCTTC
TRBJ2-7	.	TRBV10-3	TRBD2	CAISESNLRLAGDEQYF	TGTGCCATCAGTGAGTCGAACTTGAGACTAGCGGGAGACGAGCAGTACTTC
TRBJ2-5	.	TRBV18	.	CASSPLPVSWETQYF	TGTGCCAGCTCACCCCTACCCGTGAGCTGGGAGACCCAGTACTTC
TRBJ2-2	.	TRBV19	.	CASKTDGPGELFF	TGTGCCAGTAAAACCGACGGTCCCGGGGAGCTGTTTTTT
TRBJ2-7	.	TRBV6-2/TRBV6-3	TRBD2	CASSGTSEPYEQYF	TGTGCCAGCAGTGGGACTAGCGAACCCTACGAGCAGTACTTC
TRBJ2-3	.	TRBV11-2	.	CASSLSLETQYF	TGTGCCAGCAGCCTCAGTCTTGAGACGCAGTATTTT
TRBJ2-3	.	TRBV19	TRBD2	CASSIDLGGGVDTQYF	TGTGCCAGTAGTATAGACCTCGGGGGGGGTGTAGATACGCAGTATTTT
TRBJ1-3	.	TRBV6-5	TRBD1	CASSSGQAGNTIYF	TGTGCCAGCAGCTCCGGACAGGCTGGAAACACCATATATTTT
TRBJ2-7	.	TRBV6-6	TRBD1	CASSYSLDREQYF	TGTGCCAGCAGTTACTCGTTGGACAGGGAGCAGTACTTC
TRBJ2-1	.	TRBV30	TRBD2	CAWSLGLAGYEQFF	TGTGCCTGGAGTCTGGGACTAGCGGGTTATGAGCAGTTCTTC
TRBJ1-6	.	TRBV6-5	TRBD1	CASTRTGYNSPLHF	TGTGCCAGCACCAGGACAGGATATAATTCACCCCTCCACTTT
TRBJ2-1	.	TRBV7-3	.	CASSFGHIDNEQFF	TGTGCCAGCAGCTTTGGGCACATTGACAATGAGCAGTTCTTC